The 14 T cell receptor beta chains reported below all come from one sample, sequenced in a study of shared clonotypes between healthy human individuals. The data were produced by immunoSEQ multiplex PCR, yet TCRdb's version contains in-frame clones alone and is incomplete. The sample has over a million clones; 75% are singletons. The sequenced sample consisted of memory CD4+ T cells sorted from blood. This sample's subset: CD45RA-negative fraction. These receptors all come from a man between 18 and 29 years old in good health.

The rearrangement uses TRBV6-1 and TRBJ1-2; weak D call: TRBD1 (6 bases). V dropped 6 bases and J dropped 8 bases, with 13 bases sitting between them. There are 12 residues in the CDR3. Germline assignment: CDR1 MNHNS and CDR2 SASEGT. This chain's CDR3 is CASSNRVEGYTF. The CDR3 DNA follows: TGTGCCAGCAGCAACAGGGTGGAGGGCTACACCTTC.

The V gene is TRBV30, the J gene TRBJ1-4, with D possibly matching TRBD1 (6 bases). CDR3 length equals 16 residues. Germline V gives CDR1 GTSNPN, CDR2 SVGIG (reference sequence). V lost 3 bases, J lost 0 bases, and 14 bases lay in between. CDR3 residues: CAWSLGQISTNEKLFF. The CDR3 bases are TGTGCCTGGAGCCTTGGACAGATCTCAACTAATGAAAAACTGTTTTTT. Using reference TRBV30 and TRBJ1-4 for the parts outside the CDR3, the full variable domain is SQTIHQWPATLVQPVGSPLSLECTVEGTSNPNLYWYRQAAGRGLQLLFYSVGIGQISSEVPQNLSASRPQDRQFILSSKKLLLSDSGFYLCAWSLGQISTNEKLFFGSGTQLSVL.

V is TRBV29-1 and J is TRBJ1-1; 8 bases align to TRBD1. CDR1 and CDR2 from the germline V gene are SQVTM and ANQGSEA. Trimming removed 7 bases from V and 2 bases from J; junction bases left unmatched: 12. The CDR3 sequence is 15 residues long. CDR3 amino acids: CSAMPDRGLNTEAFF. The CDR3 DNA reads TGCAGCGCTATGCCAGACAGGGGTTTAAACACTGAAGCTTTCTTT. Full variable domain (outside the CDR3, taken from reference TRBV29-1 and TRBJ1-1): SAVISQKPSRDICQRGTSLTIQCQVDSQVTMMFWYRQQPGQSLTLIATANQGSEATYESGFVIDKFPISRPNLTFSTLTVSNMSPEDSSIYLCSAMPDRGLNTEAFFGQGTRLTVV.

The chain recombines TRBV10-3 with TRBJ2-2, with D tentatively TRBD1 or TRBD2 (6 bases each). CDR3 length: 19 amino acids. Germline CDR1 is ENHRY and CDR2 is SYGVKD. The V gene lost 0 bases and the J gene lost 6 bases, with 23 bases spanning the gap. The CDR3 coding sequence is TGTGCCATCAGTGAGTCGCGAGTTCCGGGGCAGGGGAGGCCCGGGGAGCTGTTTTTT. Its protein is CAISESRVPGQGRPGELFF.

This chain uses TRBV5-6 with TRBJ2-2; TRBD2 matches at 10 bases. V lost 3 bases, J lost 0 bases, and 8 bases stayed unmatched. The CDR3 is 18 residues long. CDR1 and CDR2 from the germline V gene are SGHDT and YYEEEE. Here the CDR3 DNA reads TGTGCCAGCAGCTCGCCCTCTCTAGCGGGGGCGAACACCGGGGAGCTGTTTTTT. Protein product: CASSSPSLAGANTGELFF.

The V call is TRBV11-3, the J call TRBJ2-1; the D gene is possibly TRBD1 (7 bases). Germline-derived CDR1 and CDR2 are SGHNT and YENEEA. Trimming shortened V by 3 bases and J by 9 bases, and 15 bases separated the two germline ends. The CDR3 has 14 amino acids. In DNA form, the CDR3 reads TGTGCCAGCAGCTTGGGGGGACAGAGTTCTGAGCAGTTCTTC. The encoded protein is CASSLGGQSSEQFF.

Regarding this clone: A clone one base away is much larger, so this may be a read error. At the DNA level, this CDR3 is encoded by other sequences in the same sample as well. The chain joins TRBV7-2 to TRBJ2-7; D not resolved. The V end was cut by 1 base, the J end by 3 bases, with 4 bases between. The CDR3 has 12 amino acids. CDR1 SGHTA and CDR2 FQGNSA come from the germline V gene. CDR3 nucleotides: TGTGCCAGCAGCTTAGGGGACTACGAGCAGTACTTC. Protein product: CASSLGDYEQYF.

The V gene is TRBV7-9, the J gene TRBJ2-3; 11 nucleotides agree with TRBD2. J gave up 5 bases and V 3 bases, and 7 bases lay outside the gene matches. Germline V gene lookup returns CDR1 SEHNR and CDR2 FQNEAQ (reference sequence). CDR3 length: 16 amino acids. CDR3 bases: TGTGCCAGCAGCTTGGCGACTAGCGGGGTTGTAGATACGCAGTATTTT. It translates to CASSLATSGVVDTQYF.

This clone was detected many times. Other DNA sequences within the sample encode an identical CDR3. The chain links TRBV18 to TRBJ2-7, with D perhaps matching TRBD1 (7 bases). The CDR3 loop spans 14 amino acids. V shed 3 bases and J shed 2 bases, with 11 bases lying between them. Germline V lookup: CDR1 KGHSH, CDR2 LQKENI. CDR3 bases: TGTGCCAGCTCACCCGGGGGACAGACCTACGAGCAGTACTTC. This translates into CASSPGGQTYEQYF.

The chain couples TRBV7-2 to TRBJ1-2, with 7 nucleotides matching TRBD1. This CDR3 spans 14 amino acids. Germline lookup yields CDR1 SGHTA and CDR2 FQGNSA. Trimming took 5 bases from V and 4 from J; bases not matched to a gene: 7. CDR3 DNA: TGTGCCAGCAGCAGAGGACAGGACGTCTATGGCTACACCTTC. The encoded protein is CASSRGQDVYGYTF.

The chain combines TRBV7-2 with TRBJ1-2; possible D gene TRBD1, 5 bases. Trimming stripped 5 bases from V and 1 base from J, with 14 bases between. From germline, CDR1 is SGHTA and CDR2 FQGNSA. The CDR3 runs 15 residues. The CDR3 DNA follows: TGTGCCAGCAGCGTAGGGACTAACCTTAACTATGGCTACACCTTC. It yields the protein CASSVGTNLNYGYTF.

The chain carries TRBV2 and TRBJ2-1; D uncertain. CDR1 and CDR2 (germline): SNHLY, FYNNEI. Between the trimmed V and J ends, which lost 5 bases and 8 bases, there was a span of 7 bases. The CDR3 has 11 amino acids. CDR3 DNA sequence: TGTGCCAGCAGTCCTCGCTATGAGCAGTTCTTC. This sequence encodes CASSPRYEQFF.

This clone has a single count. For the CDR3, the DNA is TGTGCCAGTAGTATGATATCTTCGTATGGGGAGACCCAGTACTTC. Protein sequence: CASSMISSYGETQYF. J is TRBJ2-5 and V is TRBV19, with D unclear. The germline V gene has CDR1 LNHDA and CDR2 SQIVND (reference sequence). Trimming cost V 3 bases and J 5 bases, with 16 bases left between them. CDR3 size: 15 residues.

The chain uses TRBV4-2 and TRBJ1-6; D unclear. The CDR3 loop spans 16 amino acids. With 3 bases removed from V and 7 bases from J, the gap between germline ends came to 16 bases. Germline loops: CDR1 LGHNA, CDR2 YNFKEQ. CDR3 nucleotide sequence: TGTGCCAGCAGCCATAAAGATTCGGTGGGGAATTCACCCCTCCACTTT. It specifies CASSHKDSVGNSPLHF.